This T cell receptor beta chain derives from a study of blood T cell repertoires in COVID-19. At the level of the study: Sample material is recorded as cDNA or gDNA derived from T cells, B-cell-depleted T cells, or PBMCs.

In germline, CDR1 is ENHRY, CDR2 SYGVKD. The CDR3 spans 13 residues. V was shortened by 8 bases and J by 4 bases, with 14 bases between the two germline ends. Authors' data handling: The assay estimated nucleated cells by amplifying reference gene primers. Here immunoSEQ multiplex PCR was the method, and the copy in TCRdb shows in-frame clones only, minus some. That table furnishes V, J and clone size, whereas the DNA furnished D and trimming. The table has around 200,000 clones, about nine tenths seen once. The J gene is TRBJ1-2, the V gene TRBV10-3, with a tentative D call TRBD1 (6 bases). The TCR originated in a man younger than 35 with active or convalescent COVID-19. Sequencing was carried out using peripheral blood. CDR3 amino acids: CAIAQGMSYGYTF. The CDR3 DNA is TGTGCCATCGCACAGGGTATGTCCTATGGCTACACCTTC.